The clone carrying this TCR beta chain was counted between two and nine times. Primed by a sample-barcoded 5' primer and a J-beta primer mix, a second PCR proceeded for 7 to 11 cycles. Each CDR3 protein is one row after TCRdb ran MiXCR on the 5' RACE reads. Of around 1,700,000 distinct CDR3 sequences in the sample, 28% were seen once. The source of the sample is a study of blood T cells in healthy people across ages. The sequencing input was blood. This sequence was found in a young woman in good health.

The CDR3 bases are TGTGCCAGCAGTGAATCTGAGAGGGTTTGGGAGGCCCAGTACTTC. Amino acid sequence: CASSESERVWEAQYF. The chain uses TRBV2 and TRBJ2-5; possible D gene TRBD2, 6 bases. Trimming took 2 bases from V and 9 from J, leaving 19 bases between them. Germline assignment: CDR1 SNHLY and CDR2 FYNNEI. CDR3 length: 15 residues.